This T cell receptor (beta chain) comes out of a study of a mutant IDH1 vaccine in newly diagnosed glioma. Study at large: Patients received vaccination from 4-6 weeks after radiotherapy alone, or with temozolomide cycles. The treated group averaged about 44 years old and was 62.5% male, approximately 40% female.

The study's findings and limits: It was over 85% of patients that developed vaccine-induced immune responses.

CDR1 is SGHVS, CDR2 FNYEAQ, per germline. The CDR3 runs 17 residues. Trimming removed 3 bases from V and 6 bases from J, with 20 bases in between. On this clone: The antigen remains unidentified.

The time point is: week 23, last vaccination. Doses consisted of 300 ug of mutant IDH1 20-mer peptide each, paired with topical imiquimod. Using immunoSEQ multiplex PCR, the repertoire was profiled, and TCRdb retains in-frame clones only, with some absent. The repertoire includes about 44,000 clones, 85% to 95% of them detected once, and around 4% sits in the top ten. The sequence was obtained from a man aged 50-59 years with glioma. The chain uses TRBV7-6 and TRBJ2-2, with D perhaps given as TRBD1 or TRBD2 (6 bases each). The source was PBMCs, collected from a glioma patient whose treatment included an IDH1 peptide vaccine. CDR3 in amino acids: CASSLRETTGSAGELFF. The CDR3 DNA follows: TGTGCCAGCAGCTTGCGGGAAACTACAGGGTCAGCCGGGGAGCTGTTTTTT.